This TCR beta chain was observed in a study of spatial heterogeneity in lung cancer. Study-wide background: Raw reads showed each unique TCR and UMI combination turning up more than ten times on average.

Details on this clonotype: Its target is not known.

Time point described: sample taken at primary tumor resection. There were roughly 72 donors, all of them untreated patients with early-stage non-small cell lung cancer. Whole RNA, which was extracted from tumor, nontumor lung tissue or frozen PBMC, was sequenced without any cell sorting. TCRdb re-called the 5' RACE reads through MiXCR, storing one row per CDR3 protein. The profile shows around 87,000 distinct CDR3 sequences, approximately 12% of them singletons. Whole-study findings and limits: Ubiquitous, expanded tumor-derived TCRs were more frequently observed in blood at resection than at follow-up.

CDR3 size: 14 residues. The V gene is TRBV21-1, the J gene TRBJ1-1; TRBD1 is taken as the D call from the table, unchecked against the DNA. TRBV21-1 is shown as a pseudogene. This TCR came from a male donor with early-stage non-small cell lung cancer. The sequencing used PBMCs, collected at surgery. CDR3 protein: CASSPGRANTEAFF. In nucleotides, the CDR3 is TGTGCCAGCAGTCCCGGGAGAGCGAACACTGAAGCTTTCTTT.